This record looks at one TCR beta chain sequence and its context. Its antigen is currently unknown. This specimen comes from a study of cytomegalovirus exposure and HLA in healthy donors. This CDR3 spans 10 amino acids. Germline V gene data show CDR1 as SQVTM and CDR2 as ANQGSEA. Deletions cut 6 bases from V and 7 bases from J, with 7 bases between. Both 60 Vbeta primers and 13 Jbeta primers went into the PCR. Only in-frame clones appear in the TCRdb table, and some are missing; sequencing was by immunoSEQ multiplex PCR. The sample has some 120,000 clones; about 79% are singletons. General study results and limits: Some V segments, including TRBV6-2 and TRBV6-3, were excluded as indistinguishable. Earlier findings revealed that most TCR beta V segments proved productive either about 87% or about 30% of the time. The authors later found most CMV-associated TCR beta chains appeared HLA-restricted.

In nominal health when sampled, donors likely had unrecorded immune exposures nonetheless. The clonotype comes from a man aged 25-40 years in good health and CMV-seropositive. The chain carries TRBV29-1 and TRBJ2-1, with unresolved D. Input material: PBMCs. DNA of the CDR3: TGCAGCGTAATCTATAATGAGCAGTTCTTC. It encodes CSVIYNEQFF.